The 9 T cell receptor beta chains below all came from one sample that was sequenced in a study of PD-1 blockade in classical Hodgkin lymphoma. Sequenced by immunoSEQ multiplex PCR; TCRdb stores in-frame clones only, minus some. There are approximately 10,000 clones in the sample; around 84% occur only once, and 14% to 15% lies in the top ten. Noted time point: newly diagnosed, previously untreated cHL patient sample. PBMCs, once thawed, yielded CD8+ T cells isolated by magnetic negative selection. The sequencing sample was made of CD8+ T cells from blood. These receptors were taken from a human donor with classical Hodgkin lymphoma.

The CDR3 region is CASSAQGTSSPLHF. CDR3 nucleotides: TGTGCCAGCAGCGCTCAGGGTACGTCTTCACCCCTCCACTTT. The rearrangement links TRBV9 to TRBJ1-6; weak D call: TRBD1 (5 bases). Germline lookup yields CDR1 SGDLS and CDR2 YYNGEE. The CDR3 is 14 residues long. The V end lost 3 bases, the J end lost 9 bases, and 13 bases lay between the germline ends.

In its sample, this clone was seen once. The V and J genes are TRBV25-1 and TRBJ1-4, with no clear D. The V and J ends lost 2 bases and 8 bases respectively, with 24 bases between them. The CDR3 length is 18 residues. Germline V CDR1 and CDR2: MGHDK, SYGVNS. CDR3 coding DNA: TGTGCCAGCAGTGAAAGACTCAGACGGGCCGACGGGGAAGAAAAACTGTTTTTT. It encodes CASSERLRRADGEEKLFF.

The rearrangement joins TRBV20-1 to TRBJ2-1; D call uncertain. Between the trimmed V and J ends, which lost 4 bases and 2 bases, there was a span of 0 bases. The CDR3 length is 10 residues. From germline, CDR1 is DFQATT and CDR2 SNEGSKA (reference sequence). The CDR3 protein is CSATYNEQFF. CDR3 DNA: TGCAGTGCTACCTACAATGAGCAGTTCTTC.

This chain connects TRBV6-5 to TRBJ2-7; the D gene is possibly TRBD1 (7 bases). V lost 5 bases and J lost 2, with 16 bases in between. CDR1 and CDR2 from the germline V gene are MNHEY and SVGAGI. The CDR3 has 15 residues. This CDR3 reads CASSTGAGGPYEQYF. The CDR3 nucleotides are TGTGCCAGCAGTACCGGAGCAGGGGGGCCCTACGAGCAGTACTTC.

The rearrangement joins TRBV6-1 to TRBJ2-1; D is unclear. Between the trimmed V and J ends, which lost 2 bases and 5 bases, there was a span of 7 bases. The length of the CDR3 is 13 residues. Per germline, CDR1 MNHNS and CDR2 SASEGT. The CDR3 here is CASSEHPDNEQFF. The CDR3 DNA reads TGTGCCAGCAGTGAACACCCTGACAATGAGCAGTTCTTC.

The chain is built from TRBV5-1 and TRBJ1-2; D perhaps matches TRBD1 (5 bases). This CDR3 is built from 15 residues. CDR1 SGHRS and CDR2 YFSETQ come from the germline V gene. Trimming removed 2 bases from V and 6 bases from J, with 17 bases in between. For the CDR3, the DNA is TGCGCCAGCAGCTTCAGTTCCCCCAGGGCAGATGGCTACACCTTC. Translating it yields CASSFSSPRADGYTF.

The chain employs TRBV2 and TRBJ2-2; D gene unclear. CDR1 is SNHLY, CDR2 FYNNEI, per germline. This CDR3 spans 11 amino acids. V was cut by 2 bases and J by 5 bases, with 0 bases left in between. The CDR3 nucleotides read TGTGCCAGCAGTGAAACCGGGGAGCTGTTTTTT. It translates to CASSETGELFF.

The gene calls are TRBV7-2 and TRBJ2-4, with D tentatively TRBD1 or TRBD2 (5 bases each). Germline loops: CDR1 SGHTA, CDR2 FQGNSA. Trimming cost V 4 bases and J 0 bases, with 13 bases left between them. The CDR3 spans 16 residues. This chain's CDR3 is CASSSDGTLAKNIQYF. CDR3 nucleotide sequence: TGTGCCAGCAGCTCGGACGGGACGCTAGCCAAAAACATTCAGTACTTC.

The gene calls are TRBV30 and TRBJ1-2, with D unclear. With 0 bases removed from V and 6 bases from J, the gap between germline ends came to 11 bases. CDR3 length equals 13 residues. CDR1 GTSNPN and CDR2 SVGIG come from the germline V gene (reference sequence). The CDR3 nucleotides read TGTGCCTGGAGTGTCGGGTTTGCGGATGGCTACACCTTC. Translation gives CAWSVGFADGYTF.